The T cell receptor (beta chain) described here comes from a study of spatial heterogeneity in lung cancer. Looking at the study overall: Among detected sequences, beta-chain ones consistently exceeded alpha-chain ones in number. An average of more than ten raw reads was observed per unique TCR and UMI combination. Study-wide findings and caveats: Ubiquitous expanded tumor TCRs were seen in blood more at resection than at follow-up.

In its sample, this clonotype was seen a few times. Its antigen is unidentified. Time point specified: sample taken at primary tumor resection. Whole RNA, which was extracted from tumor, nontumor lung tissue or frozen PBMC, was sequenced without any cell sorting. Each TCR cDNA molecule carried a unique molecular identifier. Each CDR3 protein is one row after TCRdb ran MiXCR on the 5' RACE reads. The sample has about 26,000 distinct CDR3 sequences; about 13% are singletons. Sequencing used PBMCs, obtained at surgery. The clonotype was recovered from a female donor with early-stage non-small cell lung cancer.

This CDR3 reads CASSPRGQLGEKLFF. The CDR3, as DNA: TGTGCCAGCAGTCCAAGGGGCCAGTTAGGGGAAAAACTGTTTTTT. The gene calls are TRBV12-3 or TRBV12-4 and TRBJ1-4; a weak D match, TRBD1 (5 bases). The CDR3 contains 15 residues. Trimming stripped 5 bases from V and 8 bases from J, with 18 bases between.